These 19 T cell receptor beta chains came from one sample sequenced in a study of blood T cell repertoires in COVID-19. Assay: immunoSEQ multiplex PCR; the TCRdb copy retains only in-frame clones and omits some. This table holds 150,000 to 200,000 clones, 82% found once. The specimen sequenced was PBMCs or T cells enriched from blood (not recorded which). The receptors derive from a woman aged 55-70 years with acute COVID-19.

V usage is TRBV3-1 (or the pseudogene TRBV3-2) and J usage is TRBJ1-6; TRBD1 matches at 9 bases. V gave up 4 bases and J gave up 10 bases; unmatched junction bases: 8. Germline V gene lookup returns CDR1 LGHDT and CDR2 YNNKEL (reference sequence). CDR3 length: 15 amino acids. In DNA, the CDR3 is TGTGCCAGCAGCCCTTCGGACAGGGGCTACTCACCCCTCCACTTT. It specifies CASSPSDRGYSPLHF.

The V gene is TRBV6-2 or TRBV6-3, the J gene TRBJ2-7; TRBD2 agrees at 9 bases. This CDR3 has 14 amino acids. From germline, CDR1 is MNHEY and CDR2 SVGEGT. J was trimmed by 3 bases and V by 6 bases; bases with no gene match: 6. CDR3 sequence: CASSILAGNYEQYF. CDR3 DNA: TGTGCCAGCAGCATACTAGCGGGTAACTACGAGCAGTACTTC.

V gene TRBV9 combines with J gene TRBJ1-5; 7 bases line up with TRBD1. Germline trimming cut 2 bases from V and 7 bases from J; bases unmatched to any gene: 6. CDR3 length: 14 amino acids. Germline values: CDR1 SGDLS, CDR2 YYNGEE. The CDR3: CASSVTGDGQPQHF. The CDR3 DNA is TGTGCCAGCAGCGTCACAGGGGATGGGCAGCCCCAGCATTTT.

V is TRBV5-1 and J is TRBJ2-2; D possibly corresponds to TRBD2 (6 bases). CDR1 is SGHRS, CDR2 YFSETQ, per germline. CDR3 length: 16 amino acids. V lost 4 bases and J lost 5, with 18 bases in between. CDR3 loop: CASSPGEGPGTGELFF. Here the CDR3 DNA reads TGCGCCAGCAGCCCGGGAGAGGGGCCCGGAACCGGGGAGCTGTTTTTT.

This chain links TRBV5-6 with TRBJ1-3; D is ambiguous. This CDR3 has 15 amino acids. CDR1 SGHDT and CDR2 YYEEEE come from the germline V gene. The germline V and J ends were trimmed by 2 bases and 5 bases, with 14 bases remaining between them. CDR3 sequence (DNA): TGTGCCAGCAGCTTCGGAATTACGGAGCGAAACACCATATATTTT. Translated, it gives CASSFGITERNTIYF.

The chain links TRBV5-1 to TRBJ1-5, with D tentatively TRBD1 (6 bases). The V gene lost 0 bases and the J gene lost 4 bases, with 11 bases spanning the gap. Germline CDR1 and CDR2: SGHRS and YFSETQ. The CDR3 has 15 residues. The CDR3 spells CASSLGGGPNQPQHF. The CDR3 DNA follows: TGCGCCAGCAGCTTGGGGGGGGGCCCTAATCAGCCCCAGCATTTT.

The chain is built from TRBV10-1 and TRBJ1-6; the D is unclear. From germline, CDR1 is WNHNN and CDR2 SYGVQD (reference sequence). The CDR3 covers 13 residues. The germline V and J ends were trimmed by 8 bases and 10 bases, with 15 bases remaining between them. CDR3 region: CASSSAEGSPLHF. In nucleotides, the CDR3 is TGCGCCAGCTCGTCGGCGGAAGGCTCACCCCTCCACTTT.

The chain combines TRBV25-1 with TRBJ1-4, with 8 positions matching TRBD1. CDR3 length: 16 residues. J gave up 0 bases and V 5 bases, and 5 bases lay outside the gene matches. Germline V lookup: CDR1 MGHDK, CDR2 SYGVNS. The CDR3 sequence: CASSNLGQATNEKLFF. DNA of the CDR3: TGTGCCAGCAGTAACCTGGGACAGGCAACTAATGAAAAACTGTTTTTT.

The gene calls are TRBV7-2 and TRBJ2-1; tentative D call: TRBD1 (5 bases). CDR3 size: 15 residues. CDR1 SGHTA and CDR2 FQGNSA come from the germline V gene. V was trimmed by 8 bases and J by 0 bases, leaving 14 bases between them. This CDR3 reads CASLSGRTSYNEQFF. CDR3 sequence (DNA): TGTGCCAGCCTCTCAGGGCGGACCTCCTACAATGAGCAGTTCTTC.

This chain uses TRBV6-5 with TRBJ1-2, with TRBD1 matching 7 bases. Germline V gene sequence: CDR1 MNHEY, CDR2 SVGAGI. V was pared by 6 bases and J by 5 bases, with 9 bases of the junction left unmatched. This CDR3 has 14 amino acids. The CDR3 sequence is CASSDIRTGYGYTF. Written as DNA, the CDR3 is TGTGCCAGCAGCGATATTCGGACAGGTTATGGCTACACCTTC.

This clone appeared a single time. The chain is built from TRBV19 and TRBJ2-7, with 7 nucleotides matching TRBD2. Per germline, CDR1 LNHDA and CDR2 SQIVND (reference sequence). The CDR3 extends over 17 amino acids. Trimming cost V 1 base and J 6 bases; bases outside gene matches: 15. CDR3 sequence: CASSIGPQERGFSEQYF. The CDR3 bases are TGTGCCAGTAGTATAGGCCCTCAGGAGCGGGGTTTTTCCGAGCAGTACTTC.

This clone has a handful of counts. The gene calls are TRBV25-1 and TRBJ2-7; the D gene is possibly TRBD2 (6 bases). V was clipped by 10 bases and J by 3 bases, with 16 bases between them. This CDR3 contains 13 residues. Germline V CDR1 and CDR2: MGHDK, SYGVNS. CDR3 amino acids: CATRAGGSYEQYF. The CDR3 DNA follows: TGTGCCACCCGAGCCGGGGGAAGCTACGAGCAGTACTTC.

The chain is built from TRBV30 and TRBJ1-3, with D perhaps TRBD1 (6 bases). The CDR3 covers 16 residues. V lost 0 bases and J 0 bases, leaving 12 bases between the germline ends. In germline, CDR1 is GTSNPN, CDR2 SVGIG (reference sequence). The CDR3 protein is CAWSVRQGHSGNTIYF. The CDR3 nucleotides read TGTGCCTGGAGTGTAAGGCAGGGACACTCTGGAAACACCATATATTTT.

The rearrangement uses TRBV7-9 and TRBJ2-7; D gene ambiguous. This CDR3 is built from 13 residues. The ends were cut back, 3 bases at V and 3 bases at J, with 9 bases in the middle. Germline CDR1 reads SEHNR; CDR2 reads FQNEAQ (reference sequence). The CDR3 DNA is TGTGCCAGCAGCTTTAACTCTCGCTACGAGCAGTACGTC. It encodes CASSFNSRYEQYV.

V is TRBV6-2 or TRBV6-3 and J is TRBJ2-1; 12 nucleotides line up with TRBD2. The V and J ends lost 6 bases and 6 bases, in that order; junction bases with no gene match: 6. Germline V gene data show CDR1 as MNHEY and CDR2 as SVGEGT. This CDR3 comprises 15 residues. CDR3 region: CASSPRTSGTNEQFF. Here the CDR3 DNA reads TGTGCCAGCAGCCCTAGGACTAGCGGGACCAATGAGCAGTTCTTC.

This chain joins TRBV11-2 and TRBJ2-2, with D uncertain. Trimming stripped 8 bases from V and 0 bases from J, with 10 bases between. The germline V gene encodes CDR1 SGHAT and CDR2 FQNNGV. CDR3 size: 14 residues. The CDR3 DNA is TGTGCCAGCCGACCAGAGGCGAACACCGGGGAGCTGTTTTTT. Protein product: CASRPEANTGELFF.

This rearrangement joins TRBV6-5 to TRBJ2-7, with a possible D match to TRBD1 (5 bases). The V end was cut by 2 bases, the J end by 4 bases, with 12 bases between. The CDR3 runs to 14 residues. Germline V lookup: CDR1 MNHEY, CDR2 SVGAGI. In DNA, the CDR3 is TGTGCCAGCAGTTACGGGGCTAGACCATACGAGCAGTACTTC. It specifies CASSYGARPYEQYF.

V gene TRBV5-1 combines with J gene TRBJ1-3; D is unresolved. Trimming shortened V by 3 bases and J by 0 bases, and 13 bases separated the two germline ends. The CDR3 is 16 amino acids. In germline, CDR1 is SGHRS, CDR2 YFSETQ. CDR3 nucleotides: TGCGCCAGCAGCTCATATCCGGGAAACTCTGGAAACACCATATATTTT. Encoded protein: CASSSYPGNSGNTIYF. The whole variable domain, filled in from reference TRBV5-1 and TRBJ1-3, reads KAGVTQTPRYLIKTRGQQVTLSCSPISGHRSVSWYQQTPGQGLQFLFEYFSETQRNKGNFPGRFSGRQFSNSRSEMNVSTLELGDSALYLCASSSYPGNSGNTIYFGEGSWLTVV.

V gene TRBV5-1 combines with J gene TRBJ2-3; D is ambiguous. The CDR3 length is 12 residues. Germline-derived CDR1 and CDR2 are SGHRS and YFSETQ. V lost 0 bases and J lost 5, with 4 bases in between. The CDR3 DNA follows: TGCGCCAGCAGCTTGGTTATAGATACGCAGTATTTT. Protein sequence: CASSLVIDTQYF.